This T cell receptor beta chain was identified during a study of T cell responses to AZD1222 COVID-19 vaccine (TCRdb year 2021). General notes on the study: Because spike-specific TCR depth and breadth did not differ between the two schedules, AZD1222 recipients who got a second dose at roughly 4 weeks were pooled with those who got a second dose at roughly 12 weeks. Trial participants were enrolled by age into subgroups of 18-55, 56-69 and 70-plus years, and around 140, 26 and 57 TCR-sequenced participants, respectively, were included in these subgroups. A total of more than 230 trial participants underwent TCR sequencing, of whom some 210 received two doses of AZD1222 and about 26 received two doses of the MenACWY control vaccine.

The intended sense of this specimen's time point label: baseline before first vaccination. Vaccinee samples were obtained from the UK trials COV001 and COV002, which included a single-blind randomized controlled phase 2/3 trial of AZD1222 (ChAdOx1 nCoV-19) in healthy adults. For TCRbeta chain sequencing, PBMC samples from trial participants were taken at day 0 and at day 28 after the second dose. CDR1 MNHNY and CDR2 SVGAGI were looked up in the germline V gene (reference sequence). The CDR3 runs 14 amino acids, cysteine and phenylalanine included. Solely the CDR3 DNA is kept, with 42 bases framed from the first base. The CDR3 regions of human TCRbeta chains were analyzed by immunosequencing. Turning to the authors' computational methods: TCRs in the repertoires were matched against a reference library of SARS-CoV-2-specific TCRs that had been generated with the MIRA antigen-specificity platform. Breadth meant the fraction of unique TCRs that were SARS-CoV-2-associated, whereas depth meant the fraction of total T cells that were SARS-CoV-2-associated. Using the MIRA data, each spike-specific TCR was mapped to the spike region that the TCR reacts to and placed in a CD4 or CD8 class. Log10-transformed breadth and depth values were compared by one-way ANOVA with Sidak's multiple comparisons tests. The source is immuneACCESS, and TCRdb retained only in-frame sequences with V and J called. Part of the clones is not carried over; for the studies checked, unresolved V genes explain less than half of this, and the remainder is unexplained. From that table come the V and J calls and clone size; the DNA was used to work out D and trimming. The sample records 100,000 to 150,000 clones, approximately 88% of which are singletons. The ten most abundant clones make up approximately 6.8% of the sample.

Results the study describes overall, beyond this receptor: Spike-specific TCR breadth and depth rose significantly after two AZD1222 doses compared with day 0 and with MenACWY recipients. Conclusions about previously exposed vaccinees are limited, since just a handful of AZD1222 recipients were seropositive for SARS-CoV-2 at baseline. Because no day 14 peak-response samples were available, the repertoires could be characterized only after the peak T cell response. The 56-69-year group was small, and its depth increase did not reach significance, likely because of low power. Participants were mostly white British, with more females than males. The authors suggested clonal diversity may have been underestimated. The whole spike protein was spanned by vaccine-associated CD4 TCRs, and dominant responses were seen in regions 160-218 and 743-854. Reportedly, almost half of the unique spike-specific TCRs recognized epitopes lying outside the regions that are mutated in the B.1.351 and B.1.1.7 variants.

As concerns this clone: Its antigen is still unknown. Base-call qualities are not available, and no considerably larger clone is one nucleotide away.

Recombination linked TRBV6-6 to TRBJ1-2; matching of 6 bases hints at TRBD1 as the D gene. Sample: peripheral blood, taken on day 0 of AZD1222 vaccination. This TCR came from an adult in good health. The sequence in DNA is TGTGCGGCCGGCCTCCGAAGGGGGACCTCTGGCTACACCTTC. The translation is CAAGLRRGTSGYTF.